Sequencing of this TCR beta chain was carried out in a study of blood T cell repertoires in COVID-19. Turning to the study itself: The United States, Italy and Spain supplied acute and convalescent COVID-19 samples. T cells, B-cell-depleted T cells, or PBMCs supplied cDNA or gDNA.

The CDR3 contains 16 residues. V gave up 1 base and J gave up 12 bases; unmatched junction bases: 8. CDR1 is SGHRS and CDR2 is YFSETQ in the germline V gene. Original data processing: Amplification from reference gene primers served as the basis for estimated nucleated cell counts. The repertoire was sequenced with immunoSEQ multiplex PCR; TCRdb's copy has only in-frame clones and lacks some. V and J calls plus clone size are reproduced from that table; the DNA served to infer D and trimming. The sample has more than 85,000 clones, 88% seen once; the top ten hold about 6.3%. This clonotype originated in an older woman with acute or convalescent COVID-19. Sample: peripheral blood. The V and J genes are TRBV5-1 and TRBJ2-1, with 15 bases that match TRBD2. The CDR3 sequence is CASSLWGLAGGQRQFF. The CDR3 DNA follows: TGCGCCAGCAGCTTGTGGGGACTAGCGGGAGGACAGCGGCAGTTCTTC.